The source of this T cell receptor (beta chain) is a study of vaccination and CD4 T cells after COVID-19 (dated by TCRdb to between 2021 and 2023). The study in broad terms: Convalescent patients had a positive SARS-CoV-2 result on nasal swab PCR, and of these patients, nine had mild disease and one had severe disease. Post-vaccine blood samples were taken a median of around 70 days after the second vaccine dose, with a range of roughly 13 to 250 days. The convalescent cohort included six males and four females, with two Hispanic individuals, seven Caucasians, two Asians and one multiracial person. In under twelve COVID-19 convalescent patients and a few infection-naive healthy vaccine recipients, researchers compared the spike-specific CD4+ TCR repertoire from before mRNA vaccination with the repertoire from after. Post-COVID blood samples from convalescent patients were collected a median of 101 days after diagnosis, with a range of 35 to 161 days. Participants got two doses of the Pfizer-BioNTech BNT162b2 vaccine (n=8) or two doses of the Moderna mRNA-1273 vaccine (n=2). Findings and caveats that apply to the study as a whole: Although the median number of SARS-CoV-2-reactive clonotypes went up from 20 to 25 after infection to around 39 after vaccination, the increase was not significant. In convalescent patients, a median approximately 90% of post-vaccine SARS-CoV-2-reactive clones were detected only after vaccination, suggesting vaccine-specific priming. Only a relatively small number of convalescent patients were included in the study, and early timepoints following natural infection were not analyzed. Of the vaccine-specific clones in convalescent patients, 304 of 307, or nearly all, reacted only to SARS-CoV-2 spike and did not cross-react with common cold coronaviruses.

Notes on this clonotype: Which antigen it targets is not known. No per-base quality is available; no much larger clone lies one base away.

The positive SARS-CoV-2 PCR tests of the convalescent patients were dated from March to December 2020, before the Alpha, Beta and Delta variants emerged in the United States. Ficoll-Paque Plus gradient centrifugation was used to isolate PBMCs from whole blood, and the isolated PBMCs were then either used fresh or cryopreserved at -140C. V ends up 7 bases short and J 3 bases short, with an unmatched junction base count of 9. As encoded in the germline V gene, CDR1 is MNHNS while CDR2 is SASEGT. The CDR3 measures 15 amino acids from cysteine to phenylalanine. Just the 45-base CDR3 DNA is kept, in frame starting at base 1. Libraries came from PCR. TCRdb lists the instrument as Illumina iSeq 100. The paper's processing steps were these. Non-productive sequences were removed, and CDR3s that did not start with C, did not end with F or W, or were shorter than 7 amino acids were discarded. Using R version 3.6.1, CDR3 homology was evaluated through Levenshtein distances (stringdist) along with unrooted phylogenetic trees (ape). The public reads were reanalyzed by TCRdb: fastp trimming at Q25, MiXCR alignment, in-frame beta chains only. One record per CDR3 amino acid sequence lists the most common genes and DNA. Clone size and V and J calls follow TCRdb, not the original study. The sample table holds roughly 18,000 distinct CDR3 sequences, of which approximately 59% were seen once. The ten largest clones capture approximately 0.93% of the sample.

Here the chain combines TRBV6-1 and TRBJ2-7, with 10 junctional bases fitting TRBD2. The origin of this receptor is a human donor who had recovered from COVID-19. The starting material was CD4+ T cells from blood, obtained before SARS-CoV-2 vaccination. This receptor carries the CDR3 CASTRTSGRNYEQYF. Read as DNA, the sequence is TGTGCCAGCACCAGGACTAGCGGAAGGAACTACGAGCAGTACTTC.